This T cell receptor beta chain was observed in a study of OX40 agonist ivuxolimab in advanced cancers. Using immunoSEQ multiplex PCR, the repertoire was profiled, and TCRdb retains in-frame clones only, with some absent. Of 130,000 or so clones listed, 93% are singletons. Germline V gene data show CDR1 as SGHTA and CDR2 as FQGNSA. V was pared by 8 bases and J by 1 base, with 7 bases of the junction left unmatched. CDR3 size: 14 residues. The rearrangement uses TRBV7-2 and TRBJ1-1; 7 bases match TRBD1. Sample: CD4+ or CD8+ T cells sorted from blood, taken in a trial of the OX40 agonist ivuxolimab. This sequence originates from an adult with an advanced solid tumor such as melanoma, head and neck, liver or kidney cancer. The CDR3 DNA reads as TGTGCCAGCCGCAGGGGGGGTGCGAACACTGAAGCTTTCTTT. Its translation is CASRRGGANTEAFF. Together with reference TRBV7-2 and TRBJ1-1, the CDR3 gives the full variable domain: GAGVSQSPSNKVTEKGKDVELRCDPISGHTALYWYRQSLGQGLEFLIYFQGNSAPDKSGLPSDRFSAERTGGSVSTLTIQRTQQEDSAVYLCASRRGGANTEAFFGQGTRLTVV.